These 28 T cell receptor beta chains came from one sample sequenced in a study of blood T cell repertoires in COVID-19. Produced via immunoSEQ multiplex PCR; TCRdb's table is partial and in-frame only. The table shows about 220,000 clones, with approximately 85% occurring only once. Material: peripheral blood. Every receptor here comes from a woman in her 70s with COVID-19, enrolled during active disease.

Written as DNA, the CDR3 is TGTGCCAGCAGCCTCCTCTCTGGAAACACCATATATTTT. It is translated as CASSLLSGNTIYF. The V call is TRBV9, the J call TRBJ1-3, with D unresolved. CDR3 size: 13 residues. Germline V gene data show CDR1 as SGDLS and CDR2 as YYNGEE. Trimming took off 4 bases at V and 0 bases at J, with 5 bases between the two ends.

The rearrangement joins TRBV4-1 to TRBJ1-3; no reliable D call. Trimming removed 0 bases at V and 7 bases at J, with 13 bases between. Germline V gene sequence: CDR1 MGHRA, CDR2 YSYEKL. CDR3 size: 15 residues. CDR3 sequence: CASSQDLPGLNTIYF. The CDR3 DNA is TGCGCCAGCAGCCAAGATCTTCCGGGTTTGAACACCATATATTTT.

The chain joins TRBV5-6 to TRBJ1-2, with D perhaps TRBD1 (6 bases). The CDR3 extends over 15 amino acids. CDR1 is SGHDT and CDR2 is YYEEEE in the germline V gene. V lost 0 bases, J lost 4 bases, and 13 bases lay in between. As DNA, the CDR3 is TGTGCCAGCAGCTTGGCCAGGACAGACTTCTATGGCTACACCTTC. Translation gives CASSLARTDFYGYTF.

This chain uses TRBV18 with TRBJ2-7; the D gene is possibly TRBD1 (6 bases). The CDR3 contains 14 residues. Trimming took off 6 bases at V and 3 bases at J, with 15 bases between the two ends. The germline gives CDR1 KGHSH, CDR2 LQKENI. As DNA, the CDR3 is TGTGCCAGCTCTCTTAGCAGGGGCTACTACGAGCAGTACTTC. Translated: CASSLSRGYYEQYF. Filled out from reference TRBV18 and TRBJ2-7, the complete variable domain reads NAGVMQNPRHLVRRRGQEARLRCSPMKGHSHVYWYRQLPEEGLKFMVYLQKENIIDESGMPKERFSAEFPKEGPSILRIQQVVRGDSAAYFCASSLSRGYYEQYFGPGTRLTVT.

As for this clone: The same CDR3 also results from other DNA sequences found in this sample. The chain carries TRBV6-5 and TRBJ1-2, with D tentatively TRBD1 (5 bases). Trimming stripped 6 bases from V and 2 bases from J, with 10 bases between. Germline values: CDR1 MNHEY, CDR2 SVGAGI. This CDR3 is 13 amino acids long. The CDR3 is CASSPGGNYGYTF. In nucleotides, the CDR3 is TGTGCCAGCAGCCCCGGGGGGAACTATGGCTACACCTTC.

The genes are TRBV7-2 and TRBJ1-5; the D gene is possibly TRBD1 (5 bases). V lost 5 bases to trimming and J lost 0 bases, with 14 bases between them. This CDR3 contains 16 residues. Germline values: CDR1 SGHTA, CDR2 FQGNSA. This chain's CDR3 is CASSPGTGNSNQPQHF. DNA for the CDR3: TGTGCCAGCAGCCCAGGAACAGGTAATAGCAATCAGCCCCAGCATTTT.

This chain uses TRBV5-1 with TRBJ1-2; weak D call: TRBD1 (5 bases). Germline loops: CDR1 SGHRS, CDR2 YFSETQ. The CDR3 runs 14 residues. The ends were cut back, 5 bases at V and 0 bases at J, with 11 bases in the middle. The CDR3 region has the DNA TGCGCCAGCAGTTCGGGGGGAGCTAACTATGGCTACACCTTC. Protein: CASSSGGANYGYTF.

V gene TRBV6-5 combines with J gene TRBJ2-7, with a possible D match to TRBD1 (5 bases). With 3 bases removed from V and 0 bases from J, the gap between germline ends came to 9 bases. CDR1 and CDR2 from the germline V gene are MNHEY and SVGAGI. This CDR3 has 14 amino acids. In nucleotides, the CDR3 is TGTGCCAGCAGTTATTCGACAGTCTCCTACGAGCAGTACTTC. Its protein is CASSYSTVSYEQYF.

The chain has TRBV4-2 and TRBJ2-6; possible D gene TRBD2, 5 bases. Trimming shortened V by 1 base and J by 0 bases, and 10 bases separated the two germline ends. The CDR3 sequence is 17 residues long. Per germline, CDR1 LGHNA and CDR2 YNFKEQ. The CDR3 reads CASSQASGFSGANVLTF. Written as DNA, the CDR3 is TGTGCCAGCAGCCAAGCTTCGGGGTTCTCTGGGGCCAACGTCCTGACTTTC.

CDR3 DNA sequence: TGTGCCAGCTCACAGGGACTAGCGAGCACGCTGGGCGAGCAGTACTTC. It specifies CASSQGLASTLGEQYF. The chain is built from TRBV18 and TRBJ2-7, with 10 bases that match TRBD2. Germline trimming cut 4 bases from V and 6 bases from J; bases unmatched to any gene: 12. The CDR3 covers 16 residues. Germline loops: CDR1 KGHSH, CDR2 LQKENI.

CDR3: CASSPGLAGYEQYF. The CDR3 DNA reads TGTGCCAGCAGCCCGGGACTAGCGGGCTACGAGCAGTACTTC. The chain is built from TRBV6-2 or TRBV6-3 and TRBJ2-7; 12 nucleotides line up with TRBD2. CDR1 is MNHEY and CDR2 is SVGEGT in the germline V gene. Unmatched junction bases numbered 3, after V lost 6 bases and J lost 3 bases. The CDR3 is 14 amino acids.

The V and J genes are TRBV2 and TRBJ1-2; possible D gene TRBD1, 5 bases. The CDR3 spans 13 residues. From germline, CDR1 is SNHLY and CDR2 FYNNEI. Trimming took 4 bases from V and 9 from J, leaving 15 bases between them. CDR3 in DNA: TGTGCCAGCAGTGGCGGGACGGCCCAGCGCTACACCTTC. It specifies CASSGGTAQRYTF.

This rearrangement joins TRBV5-1 to TRBJ2-2; tentatively, D is TRBD2 (6 bases). Trimming removed 6 bases at V and 3 bases at J, with 18 bases between. The CDR3 loop spans 16 amino acids. Germline values: CDR1 SGHRS, CDR2 YFSETQ. The CDR3 sequence: CASTTPGDGDTGELFF. For the CDR3, the DNA is TGCGCCAGCACCACCCCGGGGGACGGAGACACCGGGGAGCTGTTTTTT.

This clone came up a few times. The chain recombines TRBV27 with TRBJ2-7, with D maybe TRBD2 (6 bases). This CDR3 contains 14 residues. Between the trimmed V and J ends, which lost 7 bases and 4 bases, there was a span of 17 bases. CDR1 MNHEY and CDR2 SMNVEV come from the germline V gene (reference sequence). CDR3 sequence (DNA): TGTGCCAGCACCCCCCGAGGGAGGAGATACGAGCAGTACTTC. Residues: CASTPRGRRYEQYF.

The chain is built from TRBV5-8 and TRBJ1-1; possible D gene TRBD1, 6 bases. Trimming cost V 4 bases and J 4 bases, with 14 bases left between them. Germline CDR1 SGHTS, CDR2 YDEGEE. The CDR3 has 14 residues. The CDR3 region has the DNA TGTGCCAGCAGCCCGAGGGTAGGGGGCACTGAAGCTTTCTTT. Translated, it gives CASSPRVGGTEAFF. Variable domain in full (rest from reference TRBV5-8 and TRBJ1-1): EAGVTQSPTHLIKTRGQQATLRCSPISGHTSVYWYQQALGLGLQFLLWYDEGEERNRGNFPPRFSGRQFPNYSSELNVNALELEDSALYLCASSPRVGGTEAFFGQGTRLTVV.

CDR3: CASSFSRGYGYTF. Here the CDR3 DNA reads TGTGCCAGCAGCTTCTCCAGGGGGTATGGCTACACCTTC. This chain joins TRBV5-6 and TRBJ1-2, with 7 bases that match TRBD1. V lost 2 bases to trimming and J lost 5 bases; unmatched junction nucleotides: 3. Germline V gene lookup returns CDR1 SGHDT and CDR2 YYEEEE. This CDR3 has 13 amino acids.

The rearrangement uses TRBV7-2 and TRBJ2-5; possibly TRBD2 for D (7 bases). Trimming removed 5 bases from V and 5 bases from J, with 18 bases in between. The CDR3 extends over 15 amino acids. The germline V gene has CDR1 SGHTA and CDR2 FQGNSA. The CDR3: CASSGRRGGGETQYF. The CDR3 DNA reads TGTGCCAGCAGCGGCCGAAGAGGGGGAGGGGAGACCCAGTACTTC.

This clone was counted once. For the CDR3, the DNA is TGTGCCAGCAGCTCGCCCGGACAGGCCCACACTGAAGCTTTCTTT. This translates into CASSSPGQAHTEAFF. This chain links TRBV7-2 with TRBJ1-1; 7 nucleotides align to TRBD1. Germline V CDR1 and CDR2: SGHTA, FQGNSA. The V and J ends lost 4 bases and 3 bases, in that order; junction bases with no gene match: 8. The length of the CDR3 is 15 residues.

The chain carries TRBV3-1 (or the pseudogene TRBV3-2) and TRBJ1-2; D gene unclear. Germline V lookup: CDR1 LGHDT, CDR2 YNNKEL (reference sequence). The CDR3 is 15 residues long. V was shortened by 0 bases and J by 3 bases, with 11 bases between the two germline ends. The CDR3 sequence: CASSQDPHQYYGYTF. The CDR3 nucleotides are TGTGCCAGCAGCCAAGATCCACACCAGTACTATGGCTACACCTTC.

The genes are TRBV27 and TRBJ2-5, with D possibly matching TRBD2 (6 bases). Germline V gives CDR1 MNHEY, CDR2 SMNVEV (reference sequence). There are 16 residues in the CDR3. Between the trimmed V and J ends, which lost 1 base and 0 bases, there was a span of 12 bases. CDR3 nucleotide sequence: TGTGCCAGCAGTTTATTGGGGGGACTTAACCAAGAGACCCAGTACTTC. Amino acids: CASSLLGGLNQETQYF.

The gene calls are TRBV28 and TRBJ1-2; D gene unclear. The V gene lost 0 bases and the J gene lost 3 bases, with 5 bases spanning the gap. Per the germline V gene, CDR1 is MDHEN and CDR2 is SYDVKM. This CDR3 is 13 amino acids long. CDR3 sequence: CASSLWGDYGYTF. DNA of the CDR3: TGTGCCAGCAGTTTATGGGGAGACTATGGCTACACCTTC.

The chain is built from TRBV2 and TRBJ1-2; D perhaps matches TRBD1 (6 bases). Trimming pared 6 bases from V and 1 base from J, leaving 12 bases between. Germline CDR1 and CDR2: SNHLY and FYNNEI. CDR3 length equals 14 residues. The CDR3 nucleotides read TGTGCCAGCAGCCCCGACAGGTATAACTATGGCTACACCTTC. Translated, it gives CASSPDRYNYGYTF.

The rearrangement links TRBV7-6 to TRBJ2-7; TRBD2 is a possible D gene (6 bases). From germline, CDR1 is SGHVS and CDR2 FNYEAQ. The CDR3 is 16 amino acids. V was clipped by 1 base and J by 1 base, with 14 bases between them. The CDR3 sequence is CASSLGLLGGSYEQYF. The CDR3 DNA reads TGTGCCAGCAGCTTAGGTTTATTAGGAGGGTCCTACGAGCAGTACTTC.

This rearrangement joins TRBV28 to TRBJ2-7, with 7 bases fitting TRBD1. The CDR3 spans 16 residues. Trimming at V came to 4 bases and at J to 2 bases, leaving 11 bases not matched to a gene. Germline assignment: CDR1 MDHEN and CDR2 SYDVKM. The CDR3 protein is CASSSSLTGFAYEQYF. CDR3 in DNA: TGTGCCAGCAGTTCATCCCTGACAGGGTTCGCCTACGAGCAGTACTTC.

The rearrangement uses TRBV6-5 and TRBJ1-4; 7 bases fit TRBD1. CDR3 length: 15 residues. V trimming: 0 bases; J trimming: 8 bases; junction bases outside the gene matches: 6. Germline V CDR1 and CDR2: MNHEY, SVGAGI. CDR3: CASSYSRQGGEKLFF. In nucleotides, the CDR3 is TGTGCCAGCAGTTACTCGAGGCAGGGGGGCGAAAAACTGTTTTTT.

The V gene is TRBV19, the J gene TRBJ1-5; D might be TRBD1 (5 bases). Germline CDR1 reads LNHDA; CDR2 reads SQIVND (reference sequence). CDR3 size: 14 residues. V lost 5 bases and J lost 5, with 13 bases in between. The CDR3, as DNA: TGTGCCAGTAGTCGGCTAGGGGAGGATCAGCCCCAGCATTTT. It encodes CASSRLGEDQPQHF.

The gene calls are TRBV2 and TRBJ2-3; 7 bases are a match to TRBD1. The germline V gene has CDR1 SNHLY and CDR2 FYNNEI. Trimming removed 5 bases from V and 0 bases from J; junction bases left unmatched: 2. This CDR3 has 14 residues. Written as DNA, the CDR3 is TGTGCCAGCAGTTGGGACAGTAGCACAGATACGCAGTATTTT. Amino acids: CASSWDSSTDTQYF.

This chain connects TRBV19 to TRBJ2-1, with D perhaps matching TRBD2 (6 bases). The ends were cut back, 3 bases at V and 4 bases at J, with 16 bases in the middle. The germline gives CDR1 LNHDA, CDR2 SQIVND (reference sequence). The CDR3 length is 16 residues. CDR3 sequence: CASSIGGGPPYNEQFF. Written as DNA, the CDR3 is TGTGCCAGTAGTATTGGGGGAGGCCCACCTTACAATGAGCAGTTCTTC. The entire variable domain, with the rest obtained from reference TRBV19 and TRBJ2-1, is as follows: DGGITQSPKYLFRKEGQNVTLSCEQNLNHDAMYWYRQDPGQGLRLIYYSQIVNDFQKGDIAEGYSVSREKKESFPLTVTSAQKNPTAFYLCASSIGGGPPYNEQFFGPGTRLTVL.